These 20 T cell receptor beta chains were all obtained from the same sample, sequenced in a study of T cells after yellow fever vaccination. TCRdb processed the 5' RACE reads anew with MiXCR; each CDR3 protein has one entry. The sample has about 310,000 distinct CDR3 sequences, around 3.6% seen once. This sample comprised PBMCs, obtained on the day of the yellow fever booster vaccination. These receptors were taken from a man aged 18 to 29 who received the YFV17D yellow fever vaccine.

CDR3 in amino acids: CASSSTGGVGDTQYF. The CDR3, as DNA: TGTGCCAGCAGCTCGACAGGGGGCGTCGGGGATACGCAGTATTTT. This rearrangement joins TRBV7-3 to TRBJ2-3; 10 nucleotides line up with TRBD1. Germline lookup yields CDR1 SGHTA and CDR2 FQGTGA. The CDR3 runs 15 residues. Trimming took 4 bases from V and 6 from J; bases not matched to a gene: 7.

In this sample, this clonotype turned up a few times. The V and J genes are TRBV12-3 or TRBV12-4 and TRBJ2-1; weak D call: TRBD2 (7 bases). V gave up 5 bases and J gave up 6 bases, with 14 bases separating them. This CDR3 has 14 amino acids. This chain's CDR3 is CASSQVGGGNEQFF. The CDR3 coding sequence is TGTGCCAGCAGTCAAGTAGGGGGGGGCAATGAGCAGTTCTTC.

This clonotype was detected a few times. The CDR3 region has the DNA TGTGCCAGCAGCCAAGATCCTCGGGGGCGAAGGAGTGAGCAGTTCTTC. This sequence encodes CASSQDPRGRRSEQFF. V is TRBV3-1 and J is TRBJ2-1; either TRBD1 or TRBD2 may fit D (6 bases each). Trimming stripped 0 bases from V and 9 bases from J, with 18 bases between. Germline V lookup: CDR1 LGHDT, CDR2 YNNKEL (reference sequence). CDR3 length equals 16 residues.

This clonotype was counted only a few times. The chain couples TRBV5-1 to TRBJ1-2, with a possible D match to TRBD1 (6 bases). V was shortened by 3 bases and J by 2 bases, with 14 bases between the two germline ends. The CDR3 sequence is 15 residues long. CDR1 and CDR2 (germline): SGHRS, YFSETQ. The CDR3 here is CASSYTRGENYGYTF. Written as DNA, the CDR3 is TGCGCCAGCAGCTACACCAGGGGCGAGAACTATGGCTACACCTTC.

This clonotype occurred many times. This chain links TRBV18 with TRBJ1-1; possible D gene TRBD1, 5 bases. From germline, CDR1 is KGHSH and CDR2 LQKENI. With 2 bases removed from V and 4 bases from J, the gap between germline ends came to 11 bases. The CDR3 runs 14 residues. The CDR3 is CASSPMGEATEAFF. In DNA form, the CDR3 reads TGTGCCAGCTCACCAATGGGGGAGGCCACTGAAGCTTTCTTT.

This chain links TRBV4-2 with TRBJ2-7; D not resolved. In germline, CDR1 is LGHNA, CDR2 YNFKEQ. The CDR3 totals 14 residues. V was cut by 0 bases and J by 5 bases, with 11 bases left in between. CDR3 sequence (DNA): TGTGCCAGCAGCCAAGATGACTTGTCGCACGAGCAGTACTTC. Its protein is CASSQDDLSHEQYF.

This clonotype occurred many times. J is TRBJ2-1 and V is TRBV7-9, with a tentative D call TRBD2 (6 bases). This CDR3 is built from 13 residues. The germline CDR1 and CDR2 sequences are SEHNR and FQNEAQ (reference sequence). V dropped 3 bases and J dropped 15 bases, with 18 bases sitting between them. CDR3 amino acids: CASSLKLAVQRFF. Here the CDR3 DNA reads TGTGCCAGCAGCTTGAAGTTAGCGGTCCAGCGGTTCTTC.

This clonotype was counted ten times or more. The rearrangement joins TRBV2 to TRBJ1-2, with a weak D call TRBD1 (5 bases). Germline assignment: CDR1 SNHLY and CDR2 FYNNEI. The V and J ends lost 0 bases and 8 bases respectively, with 16 bases between them. The CDR3 has 15 residues. CDR3 nucleotides: TGTGCCAGCAGTGAAGCCCAGACAGTCCTCGGCGGCTACACCTTC. This codes for CASSEAQTVLGGYTF.

This clonotype has ten or more counts. The chain joins TRBV12-3 or TRBV12-4 to TRBJ1-4; D gene ambiguous. The CDR3 loop spans 14 amino acids. V was clipped by 2 bases and J by 7 bases, with 11 bases between them. The CDR3 reads CASSLLGSTEKLFF. CDR3 nucleotides: TGTGCCAGCAGTTTACTGGGGTCGACTGAAAAACTGTTTTTT.

This chain connects TRBV11-2 to TRBJ1-1; D remains ambiguous. The CDR3 has 12 residues. Germline V gene data show CDR1 as SGHAT and CDR2 as FQNNGV. Trimming took 6 bases from V and 6 from J, leaving 11 bases between them. The CDR3 DNA sequence: TGTGCCAGCAGGAGTGGAATGGCTGAAGCTTTCTTT. Its translation: CASRSGMAEAFF.

This clonotype was seen repeatedly, ten times or more. The J gene is TRBJ2-1, the V gene TRBV3-1, with D unresolved. Germline values: CDR1 LGHDT, CDR2 YNNKEL (reference sequence). Trimming shortened V by 2 bases and J by 9 bases, and 11 bases separated the two germline ends. The CDR3 contains 13 residues. The CDR3 coding sequence is TGTGCCAGCAGCCAAACCCCCTCTAGTGAGCAGTTCTTC. This sequence encodes CASSQTPSSEQFF.

In its sample, this clonotype was seen a few times. V gene TRBV20-1 combines with J gene TRBJ2-1; 7 nucleotides align to TRBD2. This CDR3 contains 13 residues. From germline, CDR1 is DFQATT and CDR2 SNEGSKA (reference sequence). V was pared by 3 bases and J by 13 bases, with 12 bases of the junction left unmatched. CDR3 bases: TGCAGTGCTAGGGGAGGGATCGGGTCCCCCCAGTTCTTC. Translated: CSARGGIGSPQFF.

The chain is built from TRBV3-2 and TRBJ1-1. TRBV3-2 is flagged as a pseudogene. CDR3 length: 19 amino acids. The CDR3 region has the DNA TGTGCCAGCAGCCAAGATTTCTTAACGGGGACGGCGTCGGGCACTGAAGCTTTCTTT. Amino acid sequence: CASSQDFLTGTASGTEAFF.

The chain is built from TRBV7-9 and TRBJ1-4; TRBD1 matches at 7 bases. Germline CDR1 and CDR2: SEHNR and FQNEAQ (reference sequence). V was clipped by 4 bases and J by 8 bases; unmatched bases: 10. The CDR3 sequence is 15 residues long. The CDR3 coding sequence is TGTGCCAGCAGCTCACTAGGGGGCCTGTTCGAAAAACTGTTTTTT. Protein product: CASSSLGGLFEKLFF. The full variable domain, completed using reference TRBV7-9 and TRBJ1-4, is DTGVSQNPRHKITKRGQNVTFRCDPISEHNRLYWYRQTLGQGPEFLTYFQNEAQLEKSRLLSDRFSAERPKGSFSTLEIQRTEQGDSAMYLCASSSLGGLFEKLFFGSGTQLSVL.

This clonotype was observed at least ten times. The J gene is TRBJ2-1, the V gene TRBV6-1, with D tentatively TRBD1 (5 bases). Germline V gene sequence: CDR1 MNHNS, CDR2 SASEGT. V shed 1 base and J shed 6 bases, with 16 bases lying between them. The CDR3 spans 16 residues. The CDR3, as DNA: TGTGCCAGCAGTGAAGTCCGCCGAGCAGGGTTCAATGAGCAGTTCTTC. Protein sequence: CASSEVRRAGFNEQFF.

The chain employs TRBV7-9 and TRBJ1-1, with 8 bases lining up with TRBD1. The trim removed 5 bases at V and 4 bases at J, leaving 15 bases unmatched. The V gene's germline CDR1 is SEHNR and CDR2 FQNEAQ (reference sequence). The CDR3 is 17 residues long. The CDR3 region has the DNA TGTGCCAGCAGCCCTCGACAGGGGAGCTTAGAGGCCACTGAAGCTTTCTTT. Residues: CASSPRQGSLEATEAFF.

This clonotype was counted many times. V is TRBV6-5 and J is TRBJ2-2; 7 nucleotides match TRBD1. The CDR3 has 16 amino acids. The ends lost 6 bases at V and 5 bases at J; junction bases unmatched: 12. Germline loops: CDR1 MNHEY, CDR2 SVGAGI. The CDR3 spells CASRTLRGGDTGELFF. CDR3 nucleotides: TGTGCCAGCAGGACTCTTAGAGGGGGCGATACCGGGGAGCTGTTTTTT.

This clonotype was seen more than once but under ten times. This chain joins TRBV30 and TRBJ1-5; 11 nucleotides align to TRBD1. This CDR3 contains 19 residues. CDR1 and CDR2 from the germline V gene are GTSNPN and SVGIG (reference sequence). The V segment lost 3 bases and the J segment 4 bases; nucleotides outside the gene matches: 17. Here the CDR3 DNA reads TGTGCCTGGAGCGTCGGATTCCGGGACAGGGGGAGAAATAATCAGCCCCAGCATTTT. It is translated as CAWSVGFRDRGRNNQPQHF.

This clonotype appeared a few times. The rearrangement uses TRBV7-9 and TRBJ2-1, with 11 bases aligning to TRBD2. Per the germline V gene, CDR1 is SEHNR and CDR2 is FQNEAQ (reference sequence). V gave up 6 bases and J gave up 8 bases; unmatched junction bases: 3. The CDR3 consists of 13 residues. The CDR3 reads CASSSGGEDEQFF. CDR3 sequence (DNA): TGTGCCAGCAGTAGCGGGGGGGAGGATGAGCAGTTCTTC.

This clonotype has only a few counts. CDR3 sequence: CASSRQAGGYTF. For the CDR3, the DNA is TGTGCCAGCAGTCGACAGGCCGGTGGCTACACCTTC. The chain couples TRBV6-5 to TRBJ1-2; a weak D match, TRBD1 (6 bases). The CDR3 is 12 residues long. V lost 5 bases to trimming and J lost 7 bases, with 11 bases between them. Germline assignment: CDR1 MNHEY and CDR2 SVGAGI.